The 8 T cell receptor beta chains in this list originate from one sample, sequenced in a study of shared clonotypes between healthy human individuals. The repertoire was sequenced with immunoSEQ multiplex PCR; TCRdb's copy has only in-frame clones and lacks some. The sample lists around 720,000 clones; more than 70% were seen once. Sequencing used memory CD4+ T cells sorted from blood. Sample subset: CD45RA-negative fraction. The receptors shown here come from a woman aged 25 to 39 in good health.

This clone was counted a few times. The rearrangement uses TRBV7-9 and TRBJ2-2; 8 bases are a match to TRBD2. Looked up from germline, CDR1 is SEHNR and CDR2 is FQNEAQ (reference sequence). This CDR3 region has 17 residues. V trimming: 5 bases; J trimming: 4 bases; junction bases outside the gene matches: 12. The CDR3 reads CASSPKGTSNPTGELFF. The CDR3 DNA sequence: TGTGCCAGCAGCCCAAAGGGGACTAGTAACCCCACCGGGGAGCTGTTTTTT.

Worth noting for this clone: At one end, the junction sequence differs from germline, possibly due to a read error. This chain links TRBV28 with TRBJ1-2; the D gene is possibly TRBD1 (5 bases). This CDR3 has 14 residues. Germline CDR1 is MDHEN and CDR2 is SYDVKM. The CDR3 coding sequence is TGTGCCAGCAGTCCCTGGGGCGCTAACTATGGCCACACCTTC. It encodes CASSPWGANYGHTF.

The V and J genes are TRBV5-4 and TRBJ2-2, with D tentatively TRBD2 (6 bases). Germline V gene data show CDR1 as SGHNT and CDR2 as YYREEE (reference sequence). Trimming left V 4 bases short and J 0 bases short, with 10 bases between. CDR3 length: 15 residues. This CDR3 is CASSPIAANTGELFF. In DNA form, the CDR3 reads TGTGCCAGCAGCCCAATAGCGGCGAACACCGGGGAGCTGTTTTTT. Full variable domain (remainder filled in from reference TRBV5-4 and TRBJ2-2): ETGVTQSPTHLIKTRGQQVTLRCSSQSGHNTVSWYQQALGQGPQFIFQYYREEENGRGNFPPRFSGLQFPNYSSELNVNALELDDSALYLCASSPIAANTGELFFGEGSRLTVL.

This clone was seen a few times. The J gene is TRBJ1-2, the V gene TRBV14; no definite D call. The CDR3 spans 13 residues. Deletions cut 4 bases from V and 5 bases from J, with 11 bases between. Germline V gene sequence: CDR1 SGHDN, CDR2 FVKESK. The CDR3 DNA follows: TGTGCCAGCAGCCGAGAGGGTCCGTATGGCTACACCTTC. It specifies CASSREGPYGYTF.

V is TRBV10-2 and J is TRBJ2-3, with D perhaps given as TRBD1 or TRBD2 (5 bases each). Trimming took 7 bases from V and 3 from J, leaving 11 bases between them. CDR1 is WSHSY and CDR2 is SAAADI in the germline V gene. This CDR3 contains 13 residues. Here the CDR3 DNA reads TGCGCCAGCAATGGGGGAGAGACAGATACGCAGTATTTT. It is translated as CASNGGETDTQYF.

This sequence joins TRBV19 and TRBJ2-2, with unresolved D. The length of the CDR3 is 15 residues. The germline V gene has CDR1 LNHDA and CDR2 SQIVND (reference sequence). The germline V and J ends were trimmed by 5 bases and 0 bases, with 10 bases remaining between them. The CDR3 DNA reads as TGTGCCAGTAGTTACGGCGACGCGAACACCGGGGAGCTGTTTTTT. This encodes CASSYGDANTGELFF. The full variable domain, its missing parts supplied by reference TRBV19 and TRBJ2-2, is DGGITQSPKYLFRKEGQNVTLSCEQNLNHDAMYWYRQDPGQGLRLIYYSQIVNDFQKGDIAEGYSVSREKKESFPLTVTSAQKNPTAFYLCASSYGDANTGELFFGEGSRLTVL.

Of note for this clone: At one of its ends the junction is not consistent with the germline gene, which may arise from a read error. This chain uses TRBV29-1 with TRBJ1-2, with a weak D call TRBD1 (6 bases). Per the germline V gene, CDR1 is SQVTM and CDR2 is ANQGSEA. The CDR3 contains 14 residues. CDR3 coding DNA: TGCAGCGTGGAAGGGACACATTCTAACTATGGCTACACCTTC. Protein: CSVEGTHSNYGYTF.

V usage is TRBV7-8 and J usage is TRBJ1-1; D not resolved. Per germline, CDR1 SGHVS and CDR2 FQNEAQ. This CDR3 region has 12 residues. V was cut by 1 base and J by 11 bases, with 11 bases left in between. The DNA for the CDR3 is TGTGCCAGCAGCTTAGGACACGGGAGGGCTTTCTTT. This translates into CASSLGHGRAFF. The full variable domain, rest sourced from reference TRBV7-8 and TRBJ1-1, is GAGVSQSPRYKVAKRGQDVALRCDPISGHVSLFWYQQALGQGPEFLTYFQNEAQLDKSGLPSDRFFAERPEGSVSTLKIQRTQQEDSAVYLCASSLGHGRAFFGQGTRLTVV.